This T cell receptor beta chain originates from a study of regulatory T cells in long-lasting Graves disease. Time point described: persistent/refractory GD, antithyroid drugs over 5 years with positive TRAb. From PBMCs, RNA was extracted and then used to make the TCR library. The TCR beta library used iRepertoire HTBI primers with Arm-PCR amplification of CDR3. TCRdb itself ran the multiplex PCR reads through MiXCR, one entry per CDR3 protein. Among roughly 360,000 distinct CDR3 sequences listed, about 23% were seen once. The receptor was derived from a woman in her 40s with Graves disease. Sequences were derived from peripheral blood mononuclear cells (PBMCs), sampled when the disease was refractory, from a patient treated with antithyroid drugs.

The CDR3 reads CASSPRLFIIAKNIQYF. As DNA, the CDR3 is TGTGCCAGTAGTCCACGACTTTTTATTATAGCCAAAAACATTCAGTACTTC. The chain couples TRBV19 to TRBJ2-4; D gene unclear. Trimming shortened V by 5 bases and J by 0 bases, and 17 bases separated the two germline ends. CDR3 length: 17 amino acids. The V gene's germline CDR1 is LNHDA and CDR2 SQIVND (reference sequence).